These 14 T cell receptor beta chains were sequenced from one sample in a study of shared clonotypes between healthy human individuals. TCRdb's table, derived via immunoSEQ multiplex PCR, lists solely in-frame clones and lacks some. The data hold 950,000 to 1,100,000 clones, with around 75% observed a single time. Source material: memory CD4+ T cells sorted from blood. Subset described: CD45RA-negative fraction. All receptors derive from a man aged 18 to 35 in good health.

The chain employs TRBV16 and TRBJ2-2, with D perhaps matching TRBD2 (5 bases). The germline V and J ends were trimmed by 1 base and 10 bases, with 16 bases remaining between them. The CDR3 runs to 15 residues. Germline CDR1 reads KGHSY; CDR2 reads FQNENV. CDR3 nucleotides: TGTGCCAGCAGCCAATGGGCCCTAGCAGGCGAGGAGCTGTTTTTT. This sequence encodes CASSQWALAGEELFF.

The chain carries TRBV2 and TRBJ2-1; possibly TRBD2 for D (5 bases). Trimming cost V 6 bases and J 9 bases, with 12 bases left between them. This CDR3 is 12 amino acids long. Per germline, CDR1 SNHLY and CDR2 FYNNEI. The CDR3 protein is CASRTLAVEQFF. In nucleotides, the CDR3 is TGTGCCAGCAGGACCCTAGCCGTTGAGCAGTTCTTC.

This clone appeared once. This chain uses TRBV10-3 with TRBJ1-2, with 9 bases identical to TRBD1. The CDR3 is 16 amino acids. J gave up 8 bases and V 11 bases, and 21 bases lay outside the gene matches. Germline CDR1 reads ENHRY; CDR2 reads SYGVKD. This chain's CDR3 is CASTGGYGQGIYGYTF. CDR3 DNA: TGTGCCTCCACAGGAGGGTATGGACAGGGGATTTACGGCTACACCTTC.

A few counts support this clone. The V call is TRBV5-7, the J call TRBJ2-3, with D possibly TRBD2 on 5 matching bases. TRBV5-7 is designated an ORF whose function remains uncertain. The CDR3 spans 15 residues. Trimming left V 4 bases short and J 0 bases short, with 12 bases between. The CDR3 nucleotides are TGTGCCAGCAGCGTACTAGTCGCTAGCACAGATACGCAGTATTTT. This codes for CASSVLVASTDTQYF.

This clone was recorded many times. The chain uses TRBV7-2 and TRBJ1-2; possible D gene TRBD1, 5 bases. Trimming stripped 10 bases from V and 2 bases from J, with 8 bases between. Germline CDR1 is SGHTA and CDR2 is FQGNSA. This CDR3 has 11 residues. The CDR3 DNA is TGTGCCAACGGACAAAACTATGGCTACACCTTC. It yields the protein CANGQNYGYTF.

The J gene is TRBJ1-2, the V gene TRBV6-5, with D possibly being TRBD1 (6 bases). Per germline, CDR1 MNHEY and CDR2 SVGAGI. CDR3 length: 13 residues. V was pared by 2 bases and J by 6 bases, with 10 bases between. CDR3 DNA sequence: TGTGCCAGCAGTTACGTGGGGGCAGATGGCTACACCTTC. It yields the protein CASSYVGADGYTF.

V usage is TRBV14 and J usage is TRBJ1-6, with a weak D call TRBD1 (6 bases). This CDR3 has 15 amino acids. The germline V gene has CDR1 SGHDN and CDR2 FVKESK. The V gene lost 2 bases and the J gene lost 7 bases, with 12 bases spanning the gap. CDR3 region: CASSQLMTGNSPLHF. The CDR3 DNA follows: TGTGCCAGCAGCCAATTAATGACAGGCAATTCACCCCTCCACTTT.

This sequence joins TRBV30 and TRBJ1-6, with a possible D match to TRBD1 (5 bases). The CDR3 length is 14 residues. The V gene's germline CDR1 is GTSNPN and CDR2 SVGIG (reference sequence). Between the trimmed V and J ends, which lost 1 base and 5 bases, there was a span of 9 bases. Written as DNA, the CDR3 is TGTGCCTGGAGTGGGGGACGGAATAATTCACCCCTCCACTTT. Translated, it gives CAWSGGRNNSPLHF.

The chain carries TRBV5-4 and TRBJ1-1; possibly TRBD1 for D (6 bases). Germline assignment: CDR1 SGHNT and CDR2 YYREEE (reference sequence). The V end was cut by 4 bases, the J end by 3 bases, with 16 bases between. The CDR3 is 15 residues long. CDR3 region: CASSPPTGGDTEAFF. CDR3 sequence (DNA): TGTGCCAGCAGCCCCCCGACAGGCGGGGACACTGAAGCTTTCTTT.

V is TRBV6-1 and J is TRBJ1-2; D ambiguous. This CDR3 has 15 residues. Deletions cut 5 bases from V and 0 bases from J, with 13 bases between. The germline gives CDR1 MNHNS, CDR2 SASEGT. DNA of the CDR3: TGTGCCAGCAGTCTAGGCCGGACTACTAACTATGGCTACACCTTC. Translating it yields CASSLGRTTNYGYTF.

The rearrangement uses TRBV5-1 and TRBJ1-2, with 10 nucleotides matching TRBD1. The J segment lost 4 bases and the V segment lost 6 bases, leaving 6 bases of the junction unmatched. CDR1 is SGHRS, CDR2 YFSETQ, per germline. The CDR3 length is 14 residues. CDR3 nucleotide sequence: TGCGCCAGCACCACGACAGGGGGCACCTATGGCTACACCTTC. It specifies CASTTTGGTYGYTF.

This clone came up a few times. This chain uses TRBV5-1 with TRBJ1-6; D perhaps matches TRBD1 (6 bases). Germline CDR1 SGHRS, CDR2 YFSETQ. The CDR3 is made up of 14 amino acids. V was trimmed by 5 bases and J by 9 bases, leaving 15 bases between them. For the CDR3, the DNA is TGCGCCAGCAGTTCTACAGGGCAGGGTTCACCCCTCCACTTT. Residues: CASSSTGQGSPLHF.

The sample holds a few counts of this clone. This chain connects TRBV6-1 to TRBJ1-2; D possibly corresponds to TRBD1 (6 bases). The CDR3 covers 13 residues. Germline V gene data show CDR1 as MNHNS and CDR2 as SASEGT. The V end was cut by 1 base, the J end by 8 bases, with 11 bases between. This CDR3 reads CASSEGTVGGYTF. In nucleotides, the CDR3 is TGTGCCAGCAGTGAAGGGACAGTTGGAGGCTACACCTTC.

J is TRBJ2-5 and V is TRBV7-6; perhaps TRBD2 as D (6 bases). The CDR3 consists of 16 residues. Trimming stripped 1 base from V and 7 bases from J, with 19 bases between. Germline loops: CDR1 SGHVS, CDR2 FNYEAQ. The CDR3 is CASSLVGGTASGTQYF. The CDR3, as DNA: TGTGCCAGCAGCTTAGTCGGGGGAACAGCCTCGGGGACCCAGTACTTC.